What follows is one T cell receptor beta chain and its context. The sample originates from a study of cytomegalovirus exposure and HLA in healthy donors. The PCR had 60 Vbeta and 13 Jbeta primers. The data were produced by immunoSEQ multiplex PCR, yet TCRdb's version contains in-frame clones alone and is incomplete. The table lists roughly 190,000 clones, about four fifths of them singletons. J lost 5 bases, V lost 5 bases, and 10 bases had no gene match. CDR3 length: 15 amino acids. Germline V gene data show CDR1 as MNHEY and CDR2 as SMNVEV (reference sequence). Material: PBMCs. This receptor was identified in a woman aged 45-65 years in good health and CMV-seronegative. The chain joins TRBV27 to TRBJ2-7; 9 nucleotides agree with TRBD1. CDR3 nucleotides: TGTGCCAGCAGTAGTCCCGGGACAGGGCCCAACGAGCAGTACTTC. Protein sequence: CASSSPGTGPNEQYF.